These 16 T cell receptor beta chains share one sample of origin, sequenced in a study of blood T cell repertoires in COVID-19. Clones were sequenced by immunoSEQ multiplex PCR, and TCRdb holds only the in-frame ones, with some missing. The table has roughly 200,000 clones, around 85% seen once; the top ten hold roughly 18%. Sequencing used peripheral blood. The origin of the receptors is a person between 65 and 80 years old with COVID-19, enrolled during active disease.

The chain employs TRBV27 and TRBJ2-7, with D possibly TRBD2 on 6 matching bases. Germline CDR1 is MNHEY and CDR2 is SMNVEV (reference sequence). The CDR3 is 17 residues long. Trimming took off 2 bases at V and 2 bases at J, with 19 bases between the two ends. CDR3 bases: TGTGCCAGCAGTTTAAGGGTGGGCGGAGGGTATGCCTACGAGCAGTACTTC. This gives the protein CASSLRVGGGYAYEQYF.

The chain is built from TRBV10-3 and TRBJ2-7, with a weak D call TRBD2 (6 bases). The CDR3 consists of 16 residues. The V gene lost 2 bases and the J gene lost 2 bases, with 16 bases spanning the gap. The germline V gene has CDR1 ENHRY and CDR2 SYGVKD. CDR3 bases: TGTGCCATCAGTGAGGACCCGAGCGGGCCAGCCTACGAGCAGTACTTC. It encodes CAISEDPSGPAYEQYF.

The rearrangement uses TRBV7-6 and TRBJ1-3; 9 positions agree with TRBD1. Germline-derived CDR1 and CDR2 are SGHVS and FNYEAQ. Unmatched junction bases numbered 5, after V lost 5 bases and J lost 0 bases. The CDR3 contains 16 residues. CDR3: CASSKTGGSSGNTIYF. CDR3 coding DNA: TGTGCCAGCAGCAAGACAGGGGGGAGCTCTGGAAACACCATATATTTT.

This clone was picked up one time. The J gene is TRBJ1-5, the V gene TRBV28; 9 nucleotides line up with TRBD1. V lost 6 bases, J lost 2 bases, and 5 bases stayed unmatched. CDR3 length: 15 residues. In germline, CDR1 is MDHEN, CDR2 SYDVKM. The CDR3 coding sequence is TGTGCCAGCAGGATAACAGGGGGCGGCAATCAGCCCCAGCATTTT. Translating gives CASRITGGGNQPQHF.

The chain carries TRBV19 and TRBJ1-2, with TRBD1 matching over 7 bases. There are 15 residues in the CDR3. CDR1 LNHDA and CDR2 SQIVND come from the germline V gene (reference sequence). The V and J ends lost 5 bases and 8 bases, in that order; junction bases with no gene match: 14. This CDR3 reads CASSAQQGSEWGYTF. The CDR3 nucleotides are TGTGCCAGTAGTGCTCAACAGGGGTCTGAGTGGGGCTACACCTTC.

CDR3 region: CASSLNPDRSNYGYTF. For the CDR3, the DNA is TGTGCCAGCAGTTTAAACCCGGACAGATCTAACTATGGCTACACCTTC. The chain employs TRBV27 and TRBJ1-2; weak D call: TRBD1 (6 bases). The CDR3 is 16 amino acids. V was cut by 2 bases and J by 0 bases, with 13 bases left in between. Looked up from germline, CDR1 is MNHEY and CDR2 is SMNVEV (reference sequence).

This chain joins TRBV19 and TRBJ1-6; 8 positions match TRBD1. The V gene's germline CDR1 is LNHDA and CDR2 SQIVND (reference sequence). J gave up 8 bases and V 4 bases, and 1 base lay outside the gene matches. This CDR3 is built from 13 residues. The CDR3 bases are TGTGCCAGTAGTACACAGGGGGATTCACCCCTCCACTTT. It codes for CASSTQGDSPLHF.

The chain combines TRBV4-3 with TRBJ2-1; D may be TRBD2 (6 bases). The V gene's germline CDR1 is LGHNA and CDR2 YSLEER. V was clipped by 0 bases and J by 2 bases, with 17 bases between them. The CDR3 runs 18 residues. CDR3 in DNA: TGCGCCAGCAGCCAAGACCTCGCGGGATCGCGGCCCTACAATGAGCAGTTCTTC. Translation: CASSQDLAGSRPYNEQFF.

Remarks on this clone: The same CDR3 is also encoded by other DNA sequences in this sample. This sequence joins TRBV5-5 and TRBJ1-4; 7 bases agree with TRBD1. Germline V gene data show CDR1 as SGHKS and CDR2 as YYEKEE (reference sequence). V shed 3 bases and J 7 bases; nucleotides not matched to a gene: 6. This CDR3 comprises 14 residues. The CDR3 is CASSSGTVSEKLFF. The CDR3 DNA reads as TGTGCCAGCAGCTCGGGGACAGTGAGTGAAAAACTGTTTTTT.

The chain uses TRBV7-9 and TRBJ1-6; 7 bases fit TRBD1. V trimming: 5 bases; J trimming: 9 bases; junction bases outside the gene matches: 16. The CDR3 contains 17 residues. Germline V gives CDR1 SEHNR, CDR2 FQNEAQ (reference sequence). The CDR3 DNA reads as TGTGCCAGCAGCCTACGGAGCTCCGGGACAGTTAGTTCACCCCTCCACTTT. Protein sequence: CASSLRSSGTVSSPLHF.

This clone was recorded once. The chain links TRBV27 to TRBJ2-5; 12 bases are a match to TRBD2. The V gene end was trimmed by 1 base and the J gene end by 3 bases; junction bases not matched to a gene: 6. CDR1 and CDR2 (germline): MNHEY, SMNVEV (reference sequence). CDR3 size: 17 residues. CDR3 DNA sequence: TGTGCCAGCAGTTTATACGGACTAGCGGGACGAAAAGAGACCCAGTACTTC. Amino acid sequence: CASSLYGLAGRKETQYF.

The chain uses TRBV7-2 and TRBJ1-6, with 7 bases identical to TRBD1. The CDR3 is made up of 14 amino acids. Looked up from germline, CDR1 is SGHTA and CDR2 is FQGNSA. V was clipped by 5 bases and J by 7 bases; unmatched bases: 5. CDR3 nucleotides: TGTGCCAGCAGCCTATGGACAGGAAATTCACCCCTCCACTTT. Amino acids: CASSLWTGNSPLHF. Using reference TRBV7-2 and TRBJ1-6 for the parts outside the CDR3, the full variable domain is GAGVSQSPSNKVTEKGKDVELRCDPISGHTALYWYRQSLGQGLEFLIYFQGNSAPDKSGLPSDRFSAERTGGSVSTLTIQRTQQEDSAVYLCASSLWTGNSPLHFGNGTRLTVT.

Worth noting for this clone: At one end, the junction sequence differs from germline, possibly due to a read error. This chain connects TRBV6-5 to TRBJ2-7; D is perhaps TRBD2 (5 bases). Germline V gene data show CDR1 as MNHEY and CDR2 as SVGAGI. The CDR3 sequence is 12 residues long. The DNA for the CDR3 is TGTGCCAGCACTGGGCAGTTAGGGAGAGTAGACTTC. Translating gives CASTGQLGRVDF.

The DNA for the CDR3 is TGTGCCATCAGTGAAGGAGGGGGGGACTATGGCTACACCTTC. Translation gives CAISEGGGDYGYTF. This chain connects TRBV10-3 to TRBJ1-2; D is perhaps TRBD1 (6 bases). Germline CDR1 is ENHRY and CDR2 is SYGVKD. The CDR3 is 14 residues long. V lost 3 bases and J lost 3, with 11 bases in between.

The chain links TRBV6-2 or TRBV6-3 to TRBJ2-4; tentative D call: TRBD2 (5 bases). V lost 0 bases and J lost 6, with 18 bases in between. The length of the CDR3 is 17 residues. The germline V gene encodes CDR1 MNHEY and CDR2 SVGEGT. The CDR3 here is CASSYSAEPTGRNIQYF. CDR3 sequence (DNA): TGTGCCAGCAGTTACTCAGCGGAGCCCACTGGTAGAAACATTCAGTACTTC.

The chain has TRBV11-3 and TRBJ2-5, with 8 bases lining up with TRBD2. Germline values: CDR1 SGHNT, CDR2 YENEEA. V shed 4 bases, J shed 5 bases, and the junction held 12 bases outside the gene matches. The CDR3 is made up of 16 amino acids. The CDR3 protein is CASSSPVAGRVETQYF. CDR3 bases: TGTGCCAGCAGCTCCCCCGTAGCCGGGAGGGTGGAGACCCAGTACTTC. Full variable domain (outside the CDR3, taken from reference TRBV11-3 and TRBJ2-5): EAGVVQSPRYKIIEKKQPVAFWCNPISGHNTLYWYLQNLGQGPELLIRYENEEAVDDSQLPKDRFSAERLKGVDSTLKIQPAELGDSAVYLCASSSPVAGRVETQYFGPGTRLLVL.